This is a list of T cell receptor beta chains from one sample in a study of blood T cell repertoires in COVID-19. Clones were read by immunoSEQ multiplex PCR, and TCRdb kept only the in-frame ones, dropping some. The sample includes around 94,000 clones, about 85% of them seen just once. The sample was peripheral blood. The receptors derive from a man aged 45-60 years with active COVID-19. The CDR3 runs from the conserved cysteine through the conserved F or W. The D gene is left open where the match is weak. Not all rows give a size; the values are once, few, many and, for expanded clones, a class.

CDR3nt: TGTGCCAGCAGTTATCGGCTAGCGGGGGGCTACGAGCAGTACTTC
CDR3aa: CASSYRLAGGYEQYF
abundance: .
j_gene: TRBJ2-7
v_gene: TRBV6-5
d_gene: TRBD2

CDR3nt: TGTGCCAGCAGTGATATAGAGGCGGCCGGAAACACCATATATTTT
CDR3aa: CASSDIEAAGNTIYF
abundance: few
j_gene: TRBJ1-3
v_gene: TRBV6-1
d_gene: .

CDR3nt: TGTGCCAGCAGCTATATCCCGGGACAGGGCCAGAGGGGGGCCAACGTCCTGACTTTC
CDR3aa: CASSYIPGQGQRGANVLTF
abundance: .
j_gene: TRBJ2-6
v_gene: TRBV6-6
d_gene: TRBD1

CDR3nt: TGTGCTAGTGGACAAGATCCCGGGACAGTGGAGCTGTTTTTT
CDR3aa: CASGQDPGTVELFF
abundance: medium-sized
j_gene: TRBJ2-2
v_gene: TRBV12-5
d_gene: TRBD1

CDR3nt: TGTGCCAGCAGTTCCCCCAGGGTCATGGAGCAGTACTTC
CDR3aa: CASSSPRVMEQYF
abundance: .
j_gene: TRBJ2-7
v_gene: TRBV6-5
d_gene: .

CDR3nt: TGTGCCAGCAGCTTTTGGCAGGGGCACTACGAGCAGTACTTC
CDR3aa: CASSFWQGHYEQYF
abundance: .
j_gene: TRBJ2-7
v_gene: TRBV5-4
d_gene: .

CDR3nt: TGTGCCAGCACCCGCCGGGGGGGGTTCACAGATACGCAGTATTTT
CDR3aa: CASTRRGGFTDTQYF
abundance: .
j_gene: TRBJ2-3
v_gene: TRBV6-6
d_gene: TRBD2

CDR3nt: TGTGCCAGCAGTGTTCCAGGGGCTAACACCATATATTTT
CDR3aa: CASSVPGANTIYF
abundance: once
j_gene: TRBJ1-3
v_gene: TRBV25-1
d_gene: .

CDR3nt: TGTGCCAGCAGTGACTGGGGGCAAGGGGCCGGGGAGCTGTTTTTT
CDR3aa: CASSDWGQGAGELFF
abundance: .
j_gene: TRBJ2-2
v_gene: TRBV2
d_gene: .

CDR3nt: TGTGCCAGCAGGCGGGGACAGGATAGTTCACCCCTCCACTTT
CDR3aa: CASRRGQDSSPLHF
abundance: .
j_gene: TRBJ1-6
v_gene: TRBV6-5
d_gene: TRBD1

CDR3nt: TGCAGCGTTGATCATCCACAGGGCACAGATACGCAGTATTTT
CDR3aa: CSVDHPQGTDTQYF
abundance: .
j_gene: TRBJ2-3
v_gene: TRBV29-1
d_gene: .

CDR3nt: TGCGCCAGCAGCCAGGGGGTAGGTCAGCCCCAGCATTTT
CDR3aa: CASSQGVGQPQHF
abundance: .
j_gene: TRBJ1-5
v_gene: TRBV5-1
d_gene: TRBD1

CDR3nt: TGTGCCAGCAGCGTAGCGGGGTTTAGCACAGATACGCAGTATTTT
CDR3aa: CASSVAGFSTDTQYF
abundance: .
j_gene: TRBJ2-3
v_gene: TRBV9
d_gene: .

CDR3nt: TGTGCCATCAGTGAAGGACTAGCGGGGGTTACAGATACGCAGTATTTT
CDR3aa: CAISEGLAGVTDTQYF
abundance: .
j_gene: TRBJ2-3
v_gene: TRBV10-3
d_gene: TRBD2

CDR3nt: TGTGCCAGCAGCCAAGTGGCAGGGAGGACGCAGTATTTT
CDR3aa: CASSQVAGRTQYF
abundance: .
j_gene: TRBJ2-3
v_gene: TRBV3-1/TRBV3-2
d_gene: .

CDR3nt: TGTGCCAGCACGTTGGCCCGCTCGACAGGTGCCTACGAGCAGTACTTC
CDR3aa: CASTLARSTGAYEQYF
abundance: .
j_gene: TRBJ2-7
v_gene: TRBV11-2
d_gene: .

CDR3nt: TGTGCCAGCAGCTTGGGACAGGGAGATACTGAAGCTTTCTTT
CDR3aa: CASSLGQGDTEAFF
abundance: .
j_gene: TRBJ1-1
v_gene: TRBV7-9
d_gene: TRBD1

CDR3nt: TGTGCCAGCAGCTTGTCAAGCGGGGGAAGCACAGATACGCAGTATTTT
CDR3aa: CASSLSSGGSTDTQYF
abundance: .
j_gene: TRBJ2-3
v_gene: TRBV5-4
d_gene: TRBD2

CDR3nt: TGTGCCAGCAGTTACGTGCGGGGGTTGGGTCAGCCCCAGCATTTT
CDR3aa: CASSYVRGLGQPQHF
abundance: .
j_gene: TRBJ1-5
v_gene: TRBV6-2/TRBV6-3
d_gene: .

CDR3nt: TGTGCCAGCAGCTACCGACAGGGAGGAGGAGAAAAACTGTTTTTT
CDR3aa: CASSYRQGGGEKLFF
abundance: .
j_gene: TRBJ1-4
v_gene: TRBV7-9
d_gene: TRBD1

CDR3nt: TGTGCCAGCGGAGGCGGCTACGAGCAGTACTTC
CDR3aa: CASGGGYEQYF
abundance: .
j_gene: TRBJ2-7
v_gene: TRBV2
d_gene: .

CDR3nt: TGTGCCAGCAGCTTATTACAGGCCAACTATGGCTACACCTTC
CDR3aa: CASSLLQANYGYTF
abundance: .
j_gene: TRBJ1-2
v_gene: TRBV7-2
d_gene: .

CDR3nt: TGTGCCAGCAGCCGAATACCTAGAGCAGGGGACTCCTATAATTCACCCCTCCACTTT
CDR3aa: CASSRIPRAGDSYNSPLHF
abundance: .
j_gene: TRBJ1-6
v_gene: TRBV7-6
d_gene: .

CDR3nt: TGTGCCAGCCGACTGGCGGGTGGTGAAAAACTGTTTTTT
CDR3aa: CASRLAGGEKLFF
abundance: .
j_gene: TRBJ1-4
v_gene: TRBV27
d_gene: .

CDR3nt: TGTGCCAGCTCCCGGGAGGGCTATGGCTACACCTTC
CDR3aa: CASSREGYGYTF
abundance: once
j_gene: TRBJ1-2
v_gene: TRBV2
d_gene: .

CDR3nt: TGTGCCAGCAGCTTGGGGGGGGGCCAGAGCACAGATACGCAGTATTTT
CDR3aa: CASSLGGGQSTDTQYF
abundance: .
j_gene: TRBJ2-3
v_gene: TRBV5-4
d_gene: .

CDR3nt: TGTGCCAGCAGCCAAGTAGTCGGGACTTATAATTCACCCCTCCACTTT
CDR3aa: CASSQVVGTYNSPLHF
abundance: .
j_gene: TRBJ1-6
v_gene: TRBV3-1/TRBV3-2
d_gene: .

CDR3nt: TGTGCCAGTAGCCGAACGGGAGTTTATAATTCACCCCTCCACTTT
CDR3aa: CASSRTGVYNSPLHF
abundance: .
j_gene: TRBJ1-6
v_gene: TRBV19
d_gene: .

CDR3nt: TGCGCCAGCAGCCGCGACACTGAAGCTTTCTTT
CDR3aa: CASSRDTEAFF
abundance: .
j_gene: TRBJ1-1
v_gene: TRBV4-1
d_gene: .

CDR3nt: TGTGCCAGCAGCCAATACGGGGGACCCTACAATGAGCAGTTCTTC
CDR3aa: CASSQYGGPYNEQFF
abundance: .
j_gene: TRBJ2-1
v_gene: TRBV3-1/TRBV3-2
d_gene: .

CDR3nt: TGTGCCAGCAGCTTGGGCGCAGGGGGTGCCCTGGACGAGCAGTACTTC
CDR3aa: CASSLGAGGALDEQYF
abundance: once
j_gene: TRBJ2-7
v_gene: TRBV5-4
d_gene: TRBD1

CDR3nt: TGTGCCAGCAAGTTGTACTTTTGCAATGAGCAGTTCTTC
CDR3aa: CASKLYFCNEQFF
abundance: .
j_gene: TRBJ2-1
v_gene: TRBV7-8
d_gene: .

CDR3nt: TGTGCCAGCAGCTCTTCCTCCGGGACAGGGGGTGGAGGTGAGCAGTTCTTC
CDR3aa: CASSSSSGTGGGGEQFF
abundance: .
j_gene: TRBJ2-1
v_gene: TRBV5-4
d_gene: TRBD1

CDR3nt: TGTGCCAGCCAAACAGGGGGTGGATGGAACACCATATATTTT
CDR3aa: CASQTGGGWNTIYF
abundance: .
j_gene: TRBJ1-3
v_gene: TRBV6-5
d_gene: TRBD1

CDR3nt: TGTGCCTACTCGACAGGGGGGCATCAGCCCCAGCATTTT
CDR3aa: CAYSTGGHQPQHF
abundance: .
j_gene: TRBJ1-5
v_gene: TRBV6-5
d_gene: TRBD1

CDR3nt: TGTGCCATCAGTGAGAGGTGGGGGACAGGGATCACAGATACGCAGTATTTT
CDR3aa: CAISERWGTGITDTQYF
abundance: .
j_gene: TRBJ2-3
v_gene: TRBV10-3
d_gene: TRBD1

CDR3nt: TGTGCCAGCAGCTTGACGACAGGGGCGAACACAGATACGCAGTATTTT
CDR3aa: CASSLTTGANTDTQYF
abundance: .
j_gene: TRBJ2-3
v_gene: TRBV5-4
d_gene: TRBD1

CDR3nt: TGTGCCAGCACCATCGGACAGGGGATTCCCAAGGGCACTGAAGCTTTCTTT
CDR3aa: CASTIGQGIPKGTEAFF
abundance: once
j_gene: TRBJ1-1
v_gene: TRBV5-4
d_gene: TRBD1

CDR3nt: TGTGCCAGCAGCAAACGCTGCGGGTTGAGCTCTGGAAACACCATATATTTT
CDR3aa: CASSKRCGLSSGNTIYF
abundance: .
j_gene: TRBJ1-3
v_gene: TRBV21-1
d_gene: .

CDR3nt: TGTGCCAGCAGAAACAGGGGGAATGAGCAGTTCTTC
CDR3aa: CASRNRGNEQFF
abundance: .
j_gene: TRBJ2-1
v_gene: TRBV2
d_gene: TRBD1

CDR3nt: TGTGCCACCAGCAGGCCCGACAGGCGCGCCTACAATGAGCAGTTCTTC
CDR3aa: CATSRPDRRAYNEQFF
abundance: once
j_gene: TRBJ2-1
v_gene: TRBV15
d_gene: .

CDR3nt: TGTGCCAGCTCACCAACTAGCGGGGTCGCTCAAGAGACCCAGTACTTC
CDR3aa: CASSPTSGVAQETQYF
abundance: .
j_gene: TRBJ2-5
v_gene: TRBV18
d_gene: TRBD2

CDR3nt: TGTGCCAGCAGTTACCGGGGGATTGGCTATGGCTACACCTTC
CDR3aa: CASSYRGIGYGYTF
abundance: .
j_gene: TRBJ1-2
v_gene: TRBV6-5
d_gene: .

CDR3nt: TGCGCCAGCAGCGGAGGACAGGGAATGGGCCGGGAGCTGTTTTTT
CDR3aa: CASSGGQGMGRELFF
abundance: .
j_gene: TRBJ2-2
v_gene: TRBV5-1
d_gene: TRBD1

CDR3nt: TGTGCCAGCAGCAAAAACTATGGCTACACCTTC
CDR3aa: CASSKNYGYTF
abundance: once
j_gene: TRBJ1-2
v_gene: TRBV12-3/TRBV12-4
d_gene: .

CDR3nt: TGTGCCAGCAGCCAAATAGGAATAGGGAGTGGCTACACCTTC
CDR3aa: CASSQIGIGSGYTF
abundance: .
j_gene: TRBJ1-2
v_gene: TRBV7-8
d_gene: .

CDR3nt: TGCAGCGCTGACAGGGGCCACGAGCAGTACTTC
CDR3aa: CSADRGHEQYF
abundance: .
j_gene: TRBJ2-7
v_gene: TRBV29-1
d_gene: TRBD1

CDR3nt: TGTGCCAGCAGCGTCGGTCCGAACACTGAAGCTTTCTTT
CDR3aa: CASSVGPNTEAFF
abundance: .
j_gene: TRBJ1-1
v_gene: TRBV9
d_gene: .

CDR3nt: TGCGCCAGCAGCCACCCCCCCCAGGACAGGGGAAGATATGGCTACACTTTC
CDR3aa: CASSHPPQDRGRYGYTF
abundance: .
j_gene: TRBJ1-2
v_gene: TRBV4-1
d_gene: TRBD1

CDR3nt: TGCGCCAGCAGCCGCCTTACAGGGTTCTCCTACGAGCAGTACTTC
CDR3aa: CASSRLTGFSYEQYF
abundance: .
j_gene: TRBJ2-7
v_gene: TRBV4-1
d_gene: .

CDR3nt: TGTGCCAGCAGCTTAGAACAGGGGCAATATGGCTACACCTTC
CDR3aa: CASSLEQGQYGYTF
abundance: .
j_gene: TRBJ1-2
v_gene: TRBV7-9
d_gene: TRBD1

CDR3nt: TGTGCCATCAGTGAGCCTAGGCACCAAGAGACCCAGTACTTC
CDR3aa: CAISEPRHQETQYF
abundance: once
j_gene: TRBJ2-5
v_gene: TRBV10-3
d_gene: .

CDR3nt: TGTGCCAGCAGCCAAGCCAATCTGGGACTAGCGTTTGAGCAGTTCTTC
CDR3aa: CASSQANLGLAFEQFF
abundance: .
j_gene: TRBJ2-1
v_gene: TRBV3-1/TRBV3-2
d_gene: TRBD2